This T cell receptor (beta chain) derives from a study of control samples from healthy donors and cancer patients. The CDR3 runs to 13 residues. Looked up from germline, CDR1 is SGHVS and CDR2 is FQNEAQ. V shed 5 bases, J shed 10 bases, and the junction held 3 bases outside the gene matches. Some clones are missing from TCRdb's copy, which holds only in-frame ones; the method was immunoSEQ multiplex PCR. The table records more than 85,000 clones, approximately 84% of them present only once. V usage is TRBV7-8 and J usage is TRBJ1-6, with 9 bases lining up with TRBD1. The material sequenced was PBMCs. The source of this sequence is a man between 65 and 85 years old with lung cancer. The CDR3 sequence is CASSRQGDSPLHF. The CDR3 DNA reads TGTGCCAGCAGCCGACAGGGGGACTCACCCCTCCACTTT.